This is a list of T cell receptor beta chains from one sample in a study of early stage breast cancer tumors. Data came from immunoSEQ multiplex PCR; TCRdb stores just in-frame clones and leaves some out. The repertoire has 11,000 to 15,000 clones, over 60% of them found once; the top ten carry about 7.6%. Material for sequencing was normal breast tissue next to the tumor. The receptors derive from a person aged 50 to 59 with breast cancer. Each CDR3 is given with its conserved first and last residue. The order of the fields is V gene, J gene, clone size, D gene, CDR3 protein, CDR3 DNA. A D gene is named only where the DNA matches it firmly. Clone size is not always given. Where it is, it says once, few, many or a class for expanded clones.

TRBV6-1	TRBJ2-7	.	TRBD1	CASRLGTGGLYEQYF	TGTGCCAGCAGACTAGGGACAGGGGGCCTATACGAGCAGTACTTC
TRBV19	TRBJ2-1	once	.	CASSIWQRHNEQFF	TGTGCCAGTAGTATATGGCAGAGGCACAATGAGCAGTTCTTC
TRBV5-6	TRBJ2-2	once	.	CASSGGVGELFF	TGTGCCAGCAGCGGGGGAGTCGGGGAGCTGTTTTTT
TRBV9	TRBJ2-3	once	.	CASSPLRRGADTQYF	TGTGCCAGCAGCCCCCTGAGGAGGGGGGCCGATACGCAGTATTTT
TRBV5-3	TRBJ1-6	.	.	CARSGGAGDSPLHF	TGTGCCAGAAGCGGGGGGGCGGGAGATTCACCCCTCCACTTT
TRBV11-2	TRBJ1-6	.	.	CASSLMQGSNSPLHF	TGTGCCAGCAGCTTGATGCAGGGGAGTAATTCACCCCTCCACTTT
TRBV19	TRBJ2-5	.	.	CASSSGGLVGVRETQYF	TGTGCCAGTAGTAGTGGGGGGCTAGTCGGGGTCCGGGAGACCCAGTACTTC
TRBV28	TRBJ2-1	once	.	CASSLKGRHEQFF	TGTGCCAGCAGTTTAAAGGGTAGGCATGAGCAGTTCTTC
TRBV6-5	TRBJ2-3	once	.	CASSSWGTDTQYF	TGTGCCAGCAGTTCCTGGGGGACAGATACGCAGTATTTT
TRBV7-2	TRBJ2-5	.	TRBD1	CASSPRDSKKETQYF	TGTGCCAGCAGCCCCCGGGACAGCAAGAAAGAGACCCAGTACTTC
TRBV10-3	TRBJ1-4	.	.	CAISDPPGSNEKLFF	TGTGCCATCAGTGACCCGCCGGGGAGTAATGAAAAACTGTTTTTT
TRBV7-2	TRBJ2-1	.	.	CASSLRADSYNEQFF	TGTGCCAGCAGCTTACGGGCGGACTCCTACAATGAGCAGTTCTTC
TRBV6-5	TRBJ2-1	once	.	CASSYSGRARNEQFF	TGTGCCAGCAGTTACTCAGGACGGGCTAGGAATGAGCAGTTCTTC
TRBV18	TRBJ2-3	.	TRBD2	CASSPRRASGKNTDTQYF	TGTGCCAGCTCACCACGTCGGGCTAGCGGTAAAAACACAGATACGCAGTATTTT
TRBV5-1	TRBJ1-1	.	.	CASSLLPGENTEAFF	TGCGCCAGCAGCTTGTTGCCGGGTGAGAACACTGAAGCTTTCTTT